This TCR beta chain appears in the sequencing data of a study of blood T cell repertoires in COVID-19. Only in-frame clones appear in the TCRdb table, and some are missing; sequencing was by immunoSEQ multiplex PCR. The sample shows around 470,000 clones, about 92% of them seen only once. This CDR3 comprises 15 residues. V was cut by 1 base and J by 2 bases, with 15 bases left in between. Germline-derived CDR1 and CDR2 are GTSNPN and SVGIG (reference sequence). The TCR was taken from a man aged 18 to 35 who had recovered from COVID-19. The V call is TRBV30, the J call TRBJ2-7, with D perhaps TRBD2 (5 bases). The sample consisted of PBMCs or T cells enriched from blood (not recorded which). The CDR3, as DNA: TGTGCCTGGAGTGCAGGACTTACTACACCCTACGAGCAGTACTTC. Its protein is CAWSAGLTTPYEQYF.